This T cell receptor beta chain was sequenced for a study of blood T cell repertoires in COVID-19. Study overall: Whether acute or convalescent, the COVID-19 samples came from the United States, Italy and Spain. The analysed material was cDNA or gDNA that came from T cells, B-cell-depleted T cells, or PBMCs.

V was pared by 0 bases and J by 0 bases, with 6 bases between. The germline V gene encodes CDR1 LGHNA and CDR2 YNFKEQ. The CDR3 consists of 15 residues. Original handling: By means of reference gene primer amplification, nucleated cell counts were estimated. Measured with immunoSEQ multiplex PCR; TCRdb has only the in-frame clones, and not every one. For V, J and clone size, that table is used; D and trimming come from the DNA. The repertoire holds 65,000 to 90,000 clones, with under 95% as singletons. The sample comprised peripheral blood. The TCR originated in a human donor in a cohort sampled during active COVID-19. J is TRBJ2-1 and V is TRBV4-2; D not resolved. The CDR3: CASSQEPSSYNEQFF. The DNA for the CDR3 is TGTGCCAGCAGCCAAGAACCCAGCTCCTACAATGAGCAGTTCTTC.